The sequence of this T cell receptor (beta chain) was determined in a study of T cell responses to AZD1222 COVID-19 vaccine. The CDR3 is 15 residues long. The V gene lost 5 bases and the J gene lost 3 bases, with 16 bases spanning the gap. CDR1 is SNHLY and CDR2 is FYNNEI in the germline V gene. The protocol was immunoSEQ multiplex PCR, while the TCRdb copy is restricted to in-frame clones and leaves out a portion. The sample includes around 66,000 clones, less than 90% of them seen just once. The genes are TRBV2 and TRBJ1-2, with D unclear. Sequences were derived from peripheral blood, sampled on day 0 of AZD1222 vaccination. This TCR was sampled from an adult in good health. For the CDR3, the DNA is TGTGCCAGCAGTCTTAGTCCCTCTGGGGACTATGGCTACACCTTC. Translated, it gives CASSLSPSGDYGYTF. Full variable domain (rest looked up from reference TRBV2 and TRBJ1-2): EPEVTQTPSHQVTQMGQEVILRCVPISNHLYFYWYRQILGQKVEFLVSFYNNEISEKSEIFDDQFSVERPDGSNFTLKIRSTKLEDSAMYFCASSLSPSGDYGYTFGSGTRLTVV.